The rows below give T cell receptor beta chains drawn from one sample of a study of CD8 T cells in ankylosing spondylitis. Each CDR3 protein gets one entry after TCRdb re-called the 5' RACE reads with MiXCR. The repertoire holds around 53,000 distinct CDR3 sequences, about 7% seen once, with about 8.5% in the top ten. Sequenced sample: blood, either unsorted or a sorted T cell fraction (not recorded which). The receptors were gathered from a female donor with ankylosing spondylitis or in good health (not recorded which). CDR3s include the opening cysteine and the closing phenylalanine or tryptophan. A D gene is named only where the DNA matches it firmly. Clone size appears in some rows only: once, few, many, or a class for an expanded clone.

d_gene: TRBD1
v_gene: TRBV6-2/TRBV6-3
j_gene: TRBJ1-2
abundance: many
CDR3nt: TGTGCCAGCAGTTTCCGGACAGGGGCTCTACTTAACTATGGCTACACCTTC
CDR3aa: CASSFRTGALLNYGYTF

d_gene: TRBD2
v_gene: TRBV12-3/TRBV12-4
j_gene: TRBJ2-2
abundance: many
CDR3nt: TGTGCCAGCCTTGGACTAGCGGGGCCGAACACCGGGGAGCTGTTTTTT
CDR3aa: CASLGLAGPNTGELFF

d_gene: NA
v_gene: TRBV12-3/TRBV12-4
j_gene: TRBJ1-2
abundance: many
CDR3nt: TGTGCCAGCAGTTTTAAGGGAACAGGGCCCTCGACGTATGGCTACACCTTC
CDR3aa: CASSFKGTGPSTYGYTF

d_gene: NA
v_gene: TRBV6-2/TRBV6-3
j_gene: TRBJ1-1
abundance: many
CDR3nt: TGTGCCAGCAGTTCTATTCGGAACACTGAAGCTTTCTTT
CDR3aa: CASSSIRNTEAFF

d_gene: TRBD2
v_gene: TRBV11-2
j_gene: TRBJ2-5
abundance: few
CDR3nt: TGTGCCAGCAGCACATTATATGCCCCGGGGGGACCGGGAGAGACCCAGTACTTC
CDR3aa: CASSTLYAPGGPGETQYF

d_gene: NA
v_gene: TRBV20-1
j_gene: TRBJ2-5
abundance: NA
CDR3nt: TGCAGTGCTAGAGATGGACGCCTAACCCAAGAGACCCAGTACTTC
CDR3aa: CSARDGRLTQETQYF

d_gene: NA
v_gene: TRBV29-1
j_gene: TRBJ1-6
abundance: NA
CDR3nt: TGCAGCGTTCGGGCCGACAGCTATAATTCACCCCTCCACTTT
CDR3aa: CSVRADSYNSPLHF

d_gene: TRBD2
v_gene: TRBV5-1
j_gene: TRBJ2-5
abundance: many
CDR3nt: TGCGCCAGCAGCTTGGGGCTAGCGGTCCAAGAGACCCAGTACTTC
CDR3aa: CASSLGLAVQETQYF

d_gene: NA
v_gene: TRBV3-1
j_gene: TRBJ1-6
abundance: few
CDR3nt: TGTGCCTGCACCCAAGTTCCAAGGGGTAGCTCACCCCTCCACTTT
CDR3aa: CACTQVPRGSSPLHF

d_gene: NA
v_gene: TRBV5-1
j_gene: TRBJ2-3
abundance: many
CDR3nt: TGCGCCAGCAGCCCCGGACAGCGCACAGATACGCAGTATTTT
CDR3aa: CASSPGQRTDTQYF

d_gene: TRBD1
v_gene: TRBV2
j_gene: TRBJ1-2
abundance: NA
CDR3nt: TGTGCCAGCAGCCCCCTTGGACAGGGCGGAAATGGCTACACCTTC
CDR3aa: CASSPLGQGGNGYTF

d_gene: NA
v_gene: TRBV29-1
j_gene: TRBJ1-5
abundance: many
CDR3nt: TGCAGCGTTGTATGGGGCAGCGGTCAGCCCCAGCATTTT
CDR3aa: CSVVWGSGQPQHF

d_gene: NA
v_gene: TRBV11-3
j_gene: TRBJ1-1
abundance: few
CDR3nt: TGTGCCAGCAGCTTAGGTCTAGGAACTGAAGCTTTCTTT
CDR3aa: CASSLGLGTEAFF

d_gene: NA
v_gene: TRBV24-1
j_gene: TRBJ2-1
abundance: many
CDR3nt: TGTGCCACCAGTGATTCAAATACGTACAATGAGCAGTTCTTC
CDR3aa: CATSDSNTYNEQFF

d_gene: NA
v_gene: TRBV5-1
j_gene: TRBJ2-3
abundance: many
CDR3nt: TGCGCCAGCAGCGTTGGGCAGGCCTTTACTAGCACAGATACGCAGTATTTT
CDR3aa: CASSVGQAFTSTDTQYF

d_gene: NA
v_gene: TRBV5-4
j_gene: TRBJ1-2
abundance: many
CDR3nt: TGTGCCAGCATCGTGTCCGGGACCAACTATGGCTACACCTTC
CDR3aa: CASIVSGTNYGYTF

d_gene: TRBD1
v_gene: TRBV7-2
j_gene: TRBJ1-2
abundance: few
CDR3nt: TGTGCCAGCAGCTTCGGACAGGGGGGGGTCTATGGCTACACCTTC
CDR3aa: CASSFGQGGVYGYTF

d_gene: TRBD1
v_gene: TRBV27
j_gene: TRBJ2-7
abundance: many
CDR3nt: TGTGCCAGCAGTTTAGCGGGACAGGGCTTCTACGAGCAGTACTTC
CDR3aa: CASSLAGQGFYEQYF

d_gene: NA
v_gene: TRBV20-1
j_gene: TRBJ1-3
abundance: many
CDR3nt: TGCAGTGCTAGGGGGGCAGGGCGTGACTCTGGAAACACCATATATTTT
CDR3aa: CSARGAGRDSGNTIYF

d_gene: NA
v_gene: TRBV28
j_gene: TRBJ2-2
abundance: many
CDR3nt: TGTGCCAGCAGTTCCCGCTTCGCGAACACCGGGGAGCTGTTTTTT
CDR3aa: CASSSRFANTGELFF

d_gene: NA
v_gene: TRBV24-1
j_gene: TRBJ2-2
abundance: many
CDR3nt: TGTGCCACCAGTGATGACGGGACGAAGAACACCGGGGAGCTGTTTTTT
CDR3aa: CATSDDGTKNTGELFF

d_gene: NA
v_gene: TRBV4-3
j_gene: TRBJ1-5
abundance: NA
CDR3nt: TGCGCCAGCAGCCAGAACAGGGTTAGCAATCAGCCCCAGCATTTT
CDR3aa: CASSQNRVSNQPQHF

d_gene: NA
v_gene: TRBV6-1
j_gene: TRBJ2-2
abundance: many
CDR3nt: TGTGCCAGCATTCTGCAGGGTCCAGGCGGGGAGCTGTTTTTT
CDR3aa: CASILQGPGGELFF

d_gene: TRBD1
v_gene: TRBV7-3
j_gene: TRBJ2-1
abundance: many
CDR3nt: TGTGCCAGCAGCTATGGACAGGGTCGGGATGAGCAGTTCTTC
CDR3aa: CASSYGQGRDEQFF

d_gene: NA
v_gene: TRBV5-1
j_gene: TRBJ2-5
abundance: many
CDR3nt: TGCGCCAGCAGCTTGGATCCCTTAGGTACCCAGTACTTC
CDR3aa: CASSLDPLGTQYF

d_gene: NA
v_gene: TRBV6-5
j_gene: TRBJ1-1
abundance: many
CDR3nt: TGTGCCAGCAGTTACCCCGACAACACTGAAGCTTTCTTT
CDR3aa: CASSYPDNTEAFF

d_gene: TRBD1
v_gene: TRBV12-3/TRBV12-4
j_gene: TRBJ2-3
abundance: many
CDR3nt: TGTGCCAGCAGTTACAGGGGGCTGAGCACAGATACGCAGTATTTT
CDR3aa: CASSYRGLSTDTQYF

d_gene: NA
v_gene: TRBV7-7
j_gene: TRBJ1-3
abundance: many
CDR3nt: TGTGCTAGCAGCTTAACAGACTCTGGAAACACCATATATTTT
CDR3aa: CASSLTDSGNTIYF

d_gene: NA
v_gene: TRBV5-6
j_gene: TRBJ2-5
abundance: many
CDR3nt: TGTGCCAGCAGCTCACTAGGGCCCCTTCAAGAGACCCAGTACTTC
CDR3aa: CASSSLGPLQETQYF

d_gene: TRBD1
v_gene: TRBV20-1
j_gene: TRBJ1-1
abundance: many
CDR3nt: TGCAGTGCTAGCCCTGACAGGGCAGCTGAAGCTTTCTTT
CDR3aa: CSASPDRAAEAFF

d_gene: NA
v_gene: TRBV6-1
j_gene: TRBJ1-2
abundance: many
CDR3nt: TGTGCCAGCAGGCGACGTACAACCGGGCCGAGGTATGGCTACACCTTC
CDR3aa: CASRRRTTGPRYGYTF

d_gene: TRBD1
v_gene: TRBV9
j_gene: TRBJ1-6
abundance: many
CDR3nt: TGTGCCAGCAGACAGGGACAGGGGAATTCACCCCTCCACTTT
CDR3aa: CASRQGQGNSPLHF

d_gene: NA
v_gene: TRBV28
j_gene: TRBJ2-1
abundance: many
CDR3nt: TGTGCCAGCAGCCTACGTGTTAGGGCAAACAATGAGCAGTTCTTC
CDR3aa: CASSLRVRANNEQFF

d_gene: NA
v_gene: TRBV29-1
j_gene: TRBJ2-1
abundance: many
CDR3nt: TGCAGCGGGGAGGGGCAGGGGTCCTACAATGAGCAGTTCTTC
CDR3aa: CSGEGQGSYNEQFF

d_gene: NA
v_gene: TRBV7-3
j_gene: TRBJ1-4
abundance: many
CDR3nt: TGTGCCAGCAGCTTAAGCGGGCGGTGGGAAAAACTGTTTTTT
CDR3aa: CASSLSGRWEKLFF

d_gene: TRBD1
v_gene: TRBV5-1
j_gene: TRBJ1-1
abundance: many
CDR3nt: TGCGCCAGCAGCCCGGGACAGGGACACACTGAAGCTTTCTTT
CDR3aa: CASSPGQGHTEAFF